Below, 29 T cell receptor beta chains from the same sample are listed, as sequenced in a study of blood T cell repertoires in COVID-19. Clones were read by immunoSEQ multiplex PCR, and TCRdb kept only the in-frame ones, dropping some. This sample has roughly 28,000 clones, with 82% found just once. The sample was peripheral blood. The receptors originated from an elderly man with active or convalescent COVID-19.

This clone is a singleton in its sample. The chain employs TRBV5-5 and TRBJ2-1, with D tentatively TRBD1 (6 bases). CDR1 is SGHKS, CDR2 YYEKEE, per germline (reference sequence). The V gene lost 4 bases and the J gene lost 3 bases, with 14 bases spanning the gap. CDR3 length: 15 residues. The CDR3 protein is CASSTDSWYYNEQFF. CDR3 bases: TGTGCCAGCAGCACGGACAGTTGGTACTACAATGAGCAGTTCTTC. The whole variable domain, filled in from reference TRBV5-5 and TRBJ2-1, reads DAGVTQSPTHLIKTRGQQVTLRCSPISGHKSVSWYQQVLGQGPQFIFQYYEKEERGRGNFPDRFSARQFPNYSSELNVNALLLGDSALYLCASSTDSWYYNEQFFGPGTRLTVL.

This sequence joins TRBV28 and TRBJ2-7; D perhaps matches TRBD1 (6 bases). V was clipped by 8 bases and J by 0 bases, with 17 bases between them. CDR1 is MDHEN and CDR2 is SYDVKM in the germline V gene. The CDR3 loop spans 15 amino acids. The CDR3 DNA reads TGTGCCAGCGGATACGGCGAGACAGGCTCCTACGAGCAGTACTTC. Protein product: CASGYGETGSYEQYF. Full variable domain (missing parts from reference TRBV28 and TRBJ2-7): DVKVTQSSRYLVKRTGEKVFLECVQDMDHENMFWYRQDPGLGLRLIYFSYDVKMKEKGDIPEGYSVSREKKERFSLILESASTNQTSMYLCASGYGETGSYEQYFGPGTRLTVT.

The rearrangement joins TRBV3-1 (or the pseudogene TRBV3-2) to TRBJ2-1, with D maybe TRBD1 (5 bases). V was pared by 4 bases and J by 5 bases, with 9 bases between. Per the germline V gene, CDR1 is LGHDT and CDR2 is YNNKEL (reference sequence). This CDR3 is 13 amino acids long. The CDR3 DNA follows: TGTGCCAGCAGCCCAGACAGTCACAATGAGCAGTTCTTC. This encodes CASSPDSHNEQFF.

V and J are TRBV13 and TRBJ1-1; 12 positions agree with TRBD1. This CDR3 spans 16 amino acids. The germline V gene encodes CDR1 PRHDT and CDR2 FYEKMQ (reference sequence). Trimming took 5 bases from V and 6 from J; bases not matched to a gene: 10. CDR3 coding DNA: TGTGCCAGCAGCAGAGACGCGGGACAGGGGGCGGCTGAAGCTTTCTTT. Amino acid sequence: CASSRDAGQGAAEAFF.

The rearrangement joins TRBV7-9 to TRBJ1-1, with D possibly being TRBD1 (5 bases). This CDR3 spans 14 amino acids. Germline CDR1 and CDR2: SEHNR and FQNEAQ (reference sequence). Trimming took off 3 bases at V and 1 base at J, with 9 bases between the two ends. CDR3 protein: CASSFHDRNTEAFF. In nucleotides, the CDR3 is TGTGCCAGCAGCTTCCACGACAGGAACACTGAAGCTTTCTTT.

The V gene is TRBV15, the J gene TRBJ2-7; 8 bases line up with TRBD2. Germline CDR1 and CDR2: LNHNV and YYDKDF (reference sequence). Trimming at V came to 0 bases and at J to 6 bases, leaving 7 bases not matched to a gene. The CDR3 covers 15 residues. This CDR3 reads CATSRDPGLAGEQYF. In nucleotides, the CDR3 is TGTGCCACCAGCAGAGACCCTGGACTAGCTGGCGAGCAGTACTTC.

This clone was recorded once. This chain uses TRBV7-2 with TRBJ1-1; 7 bases fit TRBD1. The V segment lost 5 bases and the J segment 7 bases; nucleotides outside the gene matches: 10. Per the germline V gene, CDR1 is SGHTA and CDR2 is FQGNSA. The length of the CDR3 is 14 residues. CDR3 residues: CASSPGGWGGEAFF. As DNA, the CDR3 is TGTGCCAGCAGCCCAGGGGGGTGGGGCGGTGAAGCTTTCTTT.

This clone was seen a few times. This chain uses TRBV6-4 with TRBJ2-3; D may be TRBD2 (5 bases). The CDR3 sequence is 16 residues long. Looked up from germline, CDR1 is MRHNA and CDR2 is SNTAGT. V was clipped by 4 bases and J by 1 base, with 15 bases between them. The CDR3 DNA reads TGTGCCAGCAGTGCCGGGATAACCCCGGGCACAGATACGCAGTATTTT. Translation gives CASSAGITPGTDTQYF.

V is TRBV14 and J is TRBJ2-7, with TRBD1 matching 9 bases. After removal of 2 bases from V and 2 bases from J, the junction contained 4 bases not matched to a gene. The germline gives CDR1 SGHDN, CDR2 FVKESK. CDR3 length equals 15 residues. The CDR3 region is CASSQPGTGPYEQYF. The CDR3 nucleotides are TGTGCCAGCAGCCAACCCGGGACAGGGCCCTACGAGCAGTACTTC.

In this sample, this clone turned up a few times. The V gene is TRBV3-1 (or the pseudogene TRBV3-2), the J gene TRBJ2-2; 7 nucleotides match TRBD1. Germline-derived CDR1 and CDR2 are LGHDT and YNNKEL (reference sequence). The CDR3 is 16 residues long. J lost 13 bases, V lost 4 bases, and 18 bases had no gene match. The CDR3 DNA follows: TGTGCCAGCAGCCCGAACCGTCAGACAGGGCTTGGTAGGCTGTTTTTT. Amino acids: CASSPNRQTGLGRLFF.

The chain carries TRBV14 and TRBJ1-1, with D possibly matching TRBD1 (5 bases). The germline gives CDR1 SGHDN, CDR2 FVKESK. V lost 0 bases to trimming and J lost 5 bases, with 19 bases between them. The CDR3 contains 17 residues. CDR3 in amino acids: CASSQDRGAKRGTEAFF. As DNA, the CDR3 is TGTGCCAGCAGCCAAGATCGAGGGGCAAAACGGGGGACTGAAGCTTTCTTT.

CDR3 in DNA: TGTGCCAGCAGCTATGGTATAGCGGGGATGACCTACGAGCAGTACTTC. It codes for CASSYGIAGMTYEQYF. The chain couples TRBV5-4 to TRBJ2-7, with 8 bases that match TRBD2. CDR1 is SGHNT, CDR2 YYREEE, per germline (reference sequence). Losses at the gene ends were 3 bases for V and 2 bases for J; bases not matched to a gene: 10. The CDR3 consists of 16 residues.

This chain connects TRBV5-1 to TRBJ2-5, with a weak D call TRBD1 (5 bases). This CDR3 has 14 residues. Per the germline V gene, CDR1 is SGHRS and CDR2 is YFSETQ. Trimming took 4 bases from V and 5 from J, leaving 15 bases between them. This CDR3 reads CASSQGSAGETQYF. The DNA of the CDR3 is TGCGCCAGCAGCCAGGGTTCGGCAGGGGAGACCCAGTACTTC.

This clone was seen only a few times. The rearrangement links TRBV3-1 (or the pseudogene TRBV3-2) to TRBJ1-1; 8 bases fit TRBD1. Germline trimming cut 6 bases from V and 1 base from J; bases unmatched to any gene: 4. This CDR3 is built from 14 residues. Germline V gene sequence: CDR1 LGHDT, CDR2 YNNKEL (reference sequence). CDR3 region: CASSIGTGNTEAFF. The CDR3 DNA reads as TGTGCCAGCAGTATAGGGACAGGGAACACTGAAGCTTTCTTT.

This clone was detected only once. The gene calls are TRBV27 and TRBJ1-1; D unclear. CDR1 MNHEY and CDR2 SMNVEV come from the germline V gene (reference sequence). This CDR3 has 16 residues. Trimming took off 0 bases at V and 0 bases at J, with 11 bases between the two ends. The DNA for the CDR3 is TGTGCCAGCAGTTTATCCGGGGATCCCCTGAACACTGAAGCTTTCTTT. Its protein product is CASSLSGDPLNTEAFF.

This chain joins TRBV7-8 and TRBJ2-3; 11 nucleotides line up with TRBD2. The CDR3 extends over 14 amino acids. The germline gives CDR1 SGHVS, CDR2 FQNEAQ. J gave up 9 bases and V 3 bases, and 5 bases lay outside the gene matches. CDR3 sequence reads: CASSFSGGAWTQYF. CDR3 coding DNA: TGTGCCAGCAGCTTTAGCGGGGGGGCCTGGACGCAGTATTTT.

The chain links TRBV5-6 to TRBJ2-5; 12 bases map to TRBD2. With V trimmed by 4 bases and J by 5 bases, 12 bases remained unmatched. The CDR3 spans 17 residues. Germline V CDR1 and CDR2: SGHDT, YYEEEE. The CDR3 DNA follows: TGTGCCAGCAGCCTCGCGCGACTAGCGGGAGAAGGGGAGACCCAGTACTTC. Translated, it gives CASSLARLAGEGETQYF.

The chain couples TRBV18 to TRBJ1-3; D uncertain. The V gene's germline CDR1 is KGHSH and CDR2 LQKENI. The CDR3 sequence is 17 residues long. V was trimmed by 5 bases and J by 0 bases, leaving 17 bases between them. CDR3 protein: CASSAQLAERSGNTIYF. DNA for the CDR3: TGTGCCAGCTCAGCCCAGTTAGCAGAGCGCTCTGGAAACACCATATATTTT.

The rearrangement joins TRBV6-5 to TRBJ1-1; D is undetermined. This CDR3 spans 15 amino acids. The germline CDR1 and CDR2 sequences are MNHEY and SVGAGI. V was cut by 0 bases and J by 1 base, with 9 bases left in between. The CDR3 is CASSYSAPGNTEAFF. Here the CDR3 DNA reads TGTGCCAGCAGTTACTCGGCGCCGGGGAACACTGAAGCTTTCTTT.

The rearrangement links TRBV10-3 to TRBJ1-6; 9 bases line up with TRBD1. This CDR3 contains 14 residues. Unmatched junction bases numbered 9, after V lost 10 bases and J lost 8 bases. Germline loops: CDR1 ENHRY, CDR2 SYGVKD. The DNA of the CDR3 is TGTGCCACCGCCTGGGGACAGGGAGATTCACCCCTCCACTTT. Translation: CATAWGQGDSPLHF.

The chain recombines TRBV5-4 with TRBJ2-2; D may be TRBD1 (6 bases). V lost 0 bases and J 7 bases, leaving 13 bases between the germline ends. The CDR3 sequence is 15 residues long. CDR1 is SGHNT and CDR2 is YYREEE in the germline V gene (reference sequence). CDR3 sequence (DNA): TGTGCCAGCAGCTTGGTTCGACAGGAAGTCGGGGAGCTGTTTTTT. This sequence encodes CASSLVRQEVGELFF.

The chain combines TRBV18 with TRBJ1-1; D is perhaps TRBD1 (5 bases). CDR1 and CDR2 from the germline V gene are KGHSH and LQKENI. V was cut by 3 bases and J by 0 bases, with 14 bases left in between. CDR3 size: 16 residues. CDR3 amino acids: CASSPTPGHMNTEAFF. Written as DNA, the CDR3 is TGTGCCAGCTCACCCACGCCCGGACACATGAACACTGAAGCTTTCTTT.

This sequence joins TRBV9 and TRBJ2-2; possible D gene TRBD2, 6 bases. This CDR3 comprises 17 residues. From germline, CDR1 is SGDLS and CDR2 YYNGEE. The V gene lost 3 bases and the J gene lost 2 bases, with 17 bases spanning the gap. Written as DNA, the CDR3 is TGTGCCAGCAGCGCACCAACTAGCTACTTAAACACCGGGGAGCTGTTTTTT. Amino acid sequence: CASSAPTSYLNTGELFF.

This clone was seen only a few times. The CDR3 reads CASSLRFLNRGLLGEKLFF. The CDR3 bases are TGTGCCAGCAGCTTAAGGTTCTTGAACAGGGGGCTACTTGGAGAAAAACTGTTTTTT. The J gene is TRBJ1-4, the V gene TRBV11-3; 9 nucleotides match TRBD1. CDR1 SGHNT and CDR2 YENEEA come from the germline V gene. The CDR3 loop spans 19 amino acids. Germline trimming cut 2 bases from V and 8 bases from J; bases unmatched to any gene: 18.

The CDR3 loop reads CASSPTGGNEKLFF. The CDR3 nucleotides are TGTGCCAGCAGCCCCACAGGGGGTAATGAAAAACTGTTTTTT. The chain joins TRBV5-4 to TRBJ1-4; 8 nucleotides line up with TRBD1. V shed 4 bases, J shed 4 bases, and the junction held 3 bases outside the gene matches. This CDR3 region has 14 residues. Germline V lookup: CDR1 SGHNT, CDR2 YYREEE (reference sequence).

The chain recombines TRBV5-4 with TRBJ2-3; 7 positions agree with TRBD2. The CDR3 covers 13 residues. The V gene end was trimmed by 4 bases and the J gene end by 6 bases; junction bases not matched to a gene: 5. Germline V gene data show CDR1 as SGHNT and CDR2 as YYREEE (reference sequence). This chain's CDR3 is CASSARLADTQYF. The CDR3 nucleotides are TGTGCCAGCAGCGCCCGACTAGCCGATACGCAGTATTTT. The complete variable domain, with remaining parts taken from reference TRBV5-4 and TRBJ2-3, reads ETGVTQSPTHLIKTRGQQVTLRCSSQSGHNTVSWYQQALGQGPQFIFQYYREEENGRGNFPPRFSGLQFPNYSSELNVNALELDDSALYLCASSARLADTQYFGPGTRLTVL.

The gene calls are TRBV6-6 and TRBJ1-5; D gene unclear. Per the germline V gene, CDR1 is MNHNY and CDR2 is SVGAGI (reference sequence). This CDR3 has 14 amino acids. The V end was cut by 8 bases, the J end by 2 bases, with 13 bases between. The CDR3 region is CASAQRDRNQPQHF. For the CDR3, the DNA is TGTGCCAGCGCTCAGCGGGATCGCAATCAGCCCCAGCATTTT.

This rearrangement joins TRBV6-5 to TRBJ1-1, with D tentatively TRBD1 (5 bases). Germline CDR1 MNHEY, CDR2 SVGAGI. CDR3 size: 14 residues. Deletions cut 8 bases from V and 0 bases from J, with 13 bases between. The CDR3 spells CASLQGPVNTEAFF. In DNA form, the CDR3 reads TGTGCCAGCCTCCAGGGCCCGGTGAACACTGAAGCTTTCTTT.

The chain has TRBV5-1 and TRBJ2-3, with TRBD1 matching over 7 bases. CDR1 is SGHRS, CDR2 YFSETQ, per germline. Unmatched junction bases numbered 5, after V lost 0 bases and J lost 1 base. The CDR3 has 16 residues. The CDR3 loop reads CASSLGVGQGTDTQYF. DNA for the CDR3: TGCGCCAGCAGCTTGGGGGTAGGACAGGGCACAGATACGCAGTATTTT.